This is a list of T cell receptor beta chains from one sample in a study of control samples from healthy donors and cancer patients. Clones were read by immunoSEQ multiplex PCR, and TCRdb kept only the in-frame ones, dropping some. Altogether 150,000 to 200,000 clones are present, 93% being singletons, with the ten largest covering approximately 4%. The specimen was blood. These TCRs come from a woman in her sixties in good health. CDR3s include the opening cysteine and the closing phenylalanine or tryptophan. The D gene is left open where the match is weak. Only some rows state a clone size, as once, few, many or a class for expanded clones.

d_call: TRBD1
clone_size: -
j_call: TRBJ1-2
v_call: TRBV7-2
cdr3_nt: TGTGCCAGCAGCGCGTACGGGACAGTCTTTAACTATGGCTACACCTTC
cdr3_aa: CASSAYGTVFNYGYTF

d_call: -
clone_size: once
j_call: TRBJ1-2
v_call: TRBV25-1
cdr3_nt: TGTGCCAGCAGTAGGGGGACCTTACGCTATGGCTACACCTTC
cdr3_aa: CASSRGTLRYGYTF

d_call: -
clone_size: -
j_call: TRBJ1-6
v_call: TRBV19
cdr3_nt: TGTGCCAGTAGTAGGGGGGGGGCGGTGAATTCACCCCTCCACTTT
cdr3_aa: CASSRGGAVNSPLHF

d_call: TRBD2
clone_size: -
j_call: TRBJ2-3
v_call: TRBV24-1
cdr3_nt: TGTGCCACCAGTGACGGGACTAGCGGACTCACAGATACGCAGTATTTT
cdr3_aa: CATSDGTSGLTDTQYF

d_call: -
clone_size: -
j_call: TRBJ2-2
v_call: TRBV7-2
cdr3_nt: TGTGCCAGCAGCTTAGGGCCGACCGGGGAGCTGTTTTTT
cdr3_aa: CASSLGPTGELFF

d_call: -
clone_size: -
j_call: TRBJ2-1
v_call: TRBV7-2
cdr3_nt: TGTGCCAGCAGCTTAGCAGTAAACTCCTACAATGAGCAGTTCTTC
cdr3_aa: CASSLAVNSYNEQFF

d_call: -
clone_size: -
j_call: TRBJ2-3
v_call: TRBV29-1
cdr3_nt: TGCAGCGTTGAGTCTCCGGACCCATTCACAGATACGCAGTATTTT
cdr3_aa: CSVESPDPFTDTQYF

d_call: -
clone_size: -
j_call: TRBJ1-1
v_call: TRBV5-6
cdr3_nt: TGTGCCAGCAGCTTTCGGGGCGTGGAGGGAGGAGCTTTCTTT
cdr3_aa: CASSFRGVEGGAFF

d_call: -
clone_size: -
j_call: TRBJ1-1
v_call: TRBV12-5
cdr3_nt: TGTGCTAGTGGTTTGGGACAGCCCATGAACACTGAAGCTTTCTTT
cdr3_aa: CASGLGQPMNTEAFF

d_call: TRBD2
clone_size: -
j_call: TRBJ2-1
v_call: TRBV5-4
cdr3_nt: TGTGCCAGCACCCCAGCGGGGGAGAAGTACAATGAGCAGTTCTTC
cdr3_aa: CASTPAGEKYNEQFF

d_call: TRBD2
clone_size: -
j_call: TRBJ2-1
v_call: TRBV11-3
cdr3_nt: TGTGCCAGCAGCTTAGGCGGACTAGCGGGGGGATACAATGAGCAGTTCTTC
cdr3_aa: CASSLGGLAGGYNEQFF